A single sample is the source of the 12 T cell receptor beta chains below, sequenced in a study of T-cell reconstitution after alpha-beta-depleted transplantation in children. Construction of the TCRbeta library involved unique molecular identifiers. TCRdb redid the calling of the PCR reads with MiXCR, one entry per CDR3 protein. The sample records about 230,000 distinct CDR3 sequences, 7.5% to 10% being singletons. The specimen was PBMCs from the stem cell graft donor, collected from the stem cell graft. The receptors were gathered from a human donor who donated a stem cell graft to a child with SCID.

This clonotype has at least ten counts. V usage is TRBV20-1 and J usage is TRBJ2-1; TRBD2 is a possible D gene (7 bases). Germline lookup yields CDR1 DFQATT and CDR2 SNEGSKA (reference sequence). The CDR3 is 14 amino acids. V lost 0 bases and J 8 bases, leaving 14 bases between the germline ends. The CDR3 reads CSARDVGGGHEQFF. CDR3 coding DNA: TGCAGTGCTAGAGATGTCGGCGGGGGCCATGAGCAGTTCTTC.

This clonotype occurred a few times. CDR3 loop: CASSPPTGYEQYF. Written as DNA, the CDR3 is TGTGCCAGCTCACCACCGACGGGCTACGAGCAGTACTTC. J is TRBJ2-7 and V is TRBV18; the D is unclear. The germline V gene encodes CDR1 KGHSH and CDR2 LQKENI. The V end lost 0 bases, the J end lost 3 bases, and 6 bases lay between the germline ends. This CDR3 contains 13 residues.

This clonotype showed up many times. The CDR3, as DNA: TGCAGTGCTAGCTCGACAGTTAACTATGGCTACACCTTC. It translates to CSASSTVNYGYTF. The rearrangement joins TRBV20-1 to TRBJ1-2; tentative D call: TRBD1 (5 bases). The CDR3 runs 13 residues. Germline V CDR1 and CDR2: DFQATT, SNEGSKA (reference sequence). The germline V and J ends were trimmed by 3 bases and 1 base, with 9 bases remaining between them.

This clonotype was counted at least ten times. The chain joins TRBV20-1 to TRBJ1-4; unclear D gene. Trimming pared 3 bases from V and 5 bases from J, leaving 10 bases between. The CDR3 length is 13 residues. Germline loops: CDR1 DFQATT, CDR2 SNEGSKA (reference sequence). The CDR3 DNA is TGCAGTGCTAGGCCCACGCGAAATGAAAAACTGTTTTTT. Protein product: CSARPTRNEKLFF.

This clonotype was observed at least ten times. The V and J genes are TRBV7-2 and TRBJ2-5; perhaps TRBD2 as D (6 bases). CDR1 and CDR2 (germline): SGHTA, FQGNSA. The CDR3 covers 15 residues. V gave up 1 base and J gave up 2 bases, with 11 bases separating them. CDR3 in DNA: TGTGCCAGCAGCTTAGGATTCGGGGGACAAGAGACCCAGTACTTC. Amino acid sequence: CASSLGFGGQETQYF.

The rearrangement joins TRBV2 to TRBJ2-1; 14 bases are a match to TRBD2. This CDR3 region has 14 residues. Losses at the gene ends were 10 bases for V and 9 bases for J; bases not matched to a gene: 8. Germline values: CDR1 SNHLY, CDR2 FYNNEI. This CDR3 reads CATRTSGGTSEQFF. CDR3 DNA sequence: TGTGCCACAAGGACTAGCGGGGGGACTAGTGAGCAGTTCTTC. The full variable domain, with the rest looked up from reference TRBV2 and TRBJ2-1, is EPEVTQTPSHQVTQMGQEVILRCVPISNHLYFYWYRQILGQKVEFLVSFYNNEISEKSEIFDDQFSVERPDGSNFTLKIRSTKLEDSAMYFCATRTSGGTSEQFFGPGTRLTVL.

Ten or more counts support this clonotype. The rearrangement uses TRBV28 and TRBJ2-7; 7 bases align to TRBD2. The germline CDR1 and CDR2 sequences are MDHEN and SYDVKM. V gave up 3 bases and J gave up 4 bases; unmatched junction bases: 6. The CDR3 spans 14 residues. The CDR3 loop reads CASSLVGGAYEQYF. In DNA, the CDR3 is TGTGCCAGCAGTTTGGTGGGAGGGGCTTACGAGCAGTACTTC.

This clonotype has ten or more counts. This chain joins TRBV5-1 and TRBJ2-4; 9 nucleotides line up with TRBD1. Germline CDR1 is SGHRS and CDR2 is YFSETQ. The trim removed 3 bases at V and 6 bases at J, leaving 13 bases unmatched. The CDR3 consists of 17 residues. The CDR3 DNA reads TGCGCCAGCAGCTCGGGGTCACAGGGGGCGATAACAAACATTCAGTACTTC. Its protein is CASSSGSQGAITNIQYF.

J is TRBJ2-1 and V is TRBV5-6; perhaps TRBD1 as D (5 bases). This CDR3 has 14 amino acids. V was pared by 0 bases and J by 2 bases, with 6 bases between. CDR1 and CDR2 (germline): SGHDT, YYEEEE. The CDR3 DNA sequence: TGTGCCAGCAGCTTGGTAGGGGCCTACAATGAGCAGTTCTTC. It is translated as CASSLVGAYNEQFF.

This clonotype came up many times. The gene calls are TRBV7-2 and TRBJ1-5; maybe TRBD1 (5 bases). V lost 0 bases, J lost 9 bases, and 12 bases lay in between. Looked up from germline, CDR1 is SGHTA and CDR2 is FQGNSA. The CDR3 length is 14 residues. The CDR3 DNA reads as TGTGCCAGCAGCTTAGCAGGGGAGGGGCGGCCCCAGCATTTT. This encodes CASSLAGEGRPQHF.

There are many counts of this clonotype. The chain recombines TRBV5-5 with TRBJ2-5; weak D call: TRBD1 (6 bases). From germline, CDR1 is SGHKS and CDR2 YYEKEE (reference sequence). The CDR3 spans 14 residues. Trimming removed 4 bases from V and 3 bases from J, with 13 bases in between. The CDR3 nucleotides read TGTGCCAGCAGCAAGAGGGACACGGAAGAGACCCAGTACTTC. Translation gives CASSKRDTEETQYF. Full variable domain (missing parts from reference TRBV5-5 and TRBJ2-5): DAGVTQSPTHLIKTRGQQVTLRCSPISGHKSVSWYQQVLGQGPQFIFQYYEKEERGRGNFPDRFSARQFPNYSSELNVNALLLGDSALYLCASSKRDTEETQYFGPGTRLLVL.

V usage is TRBV5-1 and J usage is TRBJ2-2; D uncertain. Germline V gene sequence: CDR1 SGHRS, CDR2 YFSETQ. V was trimmed by 1 base and J by 2 bases, leaving 6 bases between them. This CDR3 has 14 amino acids. As DNA, the CDR3 is TGCGCCAGCAGCTTGACCCATAACACCGGGGAGCTGTTTTTT. This codes for CASSLTHNTGELFF.